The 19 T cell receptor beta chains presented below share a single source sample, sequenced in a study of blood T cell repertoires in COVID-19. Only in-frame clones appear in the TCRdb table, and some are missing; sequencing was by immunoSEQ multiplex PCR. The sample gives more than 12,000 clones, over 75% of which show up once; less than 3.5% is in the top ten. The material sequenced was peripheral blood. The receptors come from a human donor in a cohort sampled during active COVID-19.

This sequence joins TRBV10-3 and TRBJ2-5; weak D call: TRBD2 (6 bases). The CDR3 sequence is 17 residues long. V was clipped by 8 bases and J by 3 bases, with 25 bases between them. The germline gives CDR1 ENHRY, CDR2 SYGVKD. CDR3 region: CAISRTNPSAVEETQYF. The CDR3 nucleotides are TGTGCCATCTCCAGGACTAACCCCAGCGCGGTGGAAGAGACCCAGTACTTC.

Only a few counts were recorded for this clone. The CDR3 loop reads CASSSTTSYEQYF. As DNA, the CDR3 is TGTGCCAGCAGCAGTACTACCTCCTACGAGCAGTACTTC. J is TRBJ2-7 and V is TRBV7-9, with D hard to call. The V end was cut by 5 bases, the J end by 0 bases, with 8 bases between. This CDR3 spans 13 amino acids. CDR1 is SEHNR, CDR2 FQNEAQ, per germline (reference sequence).

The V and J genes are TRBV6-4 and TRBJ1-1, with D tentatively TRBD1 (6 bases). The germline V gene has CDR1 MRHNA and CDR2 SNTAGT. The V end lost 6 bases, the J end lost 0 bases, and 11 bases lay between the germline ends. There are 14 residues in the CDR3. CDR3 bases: TGTGCCAGCAGACAGGGCGGAATGAACACTGAAGCTTTCTTT. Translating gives CASRQGGMNTEAFF.

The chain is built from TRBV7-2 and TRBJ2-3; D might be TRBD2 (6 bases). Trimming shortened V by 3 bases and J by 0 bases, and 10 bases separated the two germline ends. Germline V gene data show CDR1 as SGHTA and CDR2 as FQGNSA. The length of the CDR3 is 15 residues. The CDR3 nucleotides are TGTGCCAGCAGCTTTAGGGCGGGAAGCACAGATACGCAGTATTTT. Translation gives CASSFRAGSTDTQYF.

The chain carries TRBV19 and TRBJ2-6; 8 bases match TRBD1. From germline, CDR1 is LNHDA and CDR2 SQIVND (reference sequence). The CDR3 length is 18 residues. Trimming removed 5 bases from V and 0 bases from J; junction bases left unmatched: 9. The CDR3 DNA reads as TGTGCCAGTAGTTCTTTTCCAGGGGGCGGCTCTGGGGCCAACGTCCTGACTTTC. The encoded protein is CASSSFPGGGSGANVLTF.

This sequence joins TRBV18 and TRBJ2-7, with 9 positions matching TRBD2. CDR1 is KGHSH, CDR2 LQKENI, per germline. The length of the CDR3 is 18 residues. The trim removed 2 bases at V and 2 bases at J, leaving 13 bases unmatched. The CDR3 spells CASSPTSGHPKGTYEQYF. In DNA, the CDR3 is TGTGCCAGCTCACCAACTAGCGGGCACCCGAAAGGCACCTACGAGCAGTACTTC. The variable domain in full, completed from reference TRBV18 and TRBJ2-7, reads NAGVMQNPRHLVRRRGQEARLRCSPMKGHSHVYWYRQLPEEGLKFMVYLQKENIIDESGMPKERFSAEFPKEGPSILRIQQVVRGDSAAYFCASSPTSGHPKGTYEQYFGPGTRLTVT.

The CDR3: CAISPGQGARGYTF. In nucleotides, the CDR3 is TGTGCCATCAGTCCGGGACAGGGGGCGAGGGGCTACACCTTC. V is TRBV10-3 and J is TRBJ1-2, with 12 bases that match TRBD1. Germline CDR1 ENHRY, CDR2 SYGVKD. V lost 5 bases, J lost 8 bases, and 6 bases stayed unmatched. This CDR3 comprises 14 residues.

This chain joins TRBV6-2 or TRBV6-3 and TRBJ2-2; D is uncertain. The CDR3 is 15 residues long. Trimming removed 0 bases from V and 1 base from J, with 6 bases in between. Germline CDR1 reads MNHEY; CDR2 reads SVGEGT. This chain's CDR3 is CASSYSRQNTGELFF. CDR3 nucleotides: TGTGCCAGCAGTTACTCGAGGCAGAACACCGGGGAGCTGTTTTTT.

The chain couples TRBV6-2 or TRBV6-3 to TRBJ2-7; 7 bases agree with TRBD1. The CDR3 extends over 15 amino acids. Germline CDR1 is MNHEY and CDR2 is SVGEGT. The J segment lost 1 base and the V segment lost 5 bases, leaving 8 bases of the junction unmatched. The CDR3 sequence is CASSTRTGSSYEQYF. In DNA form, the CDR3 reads TGTGCCAGCAGTACACGGACAGGATCGTCCTACGAGCAGTACTTC.

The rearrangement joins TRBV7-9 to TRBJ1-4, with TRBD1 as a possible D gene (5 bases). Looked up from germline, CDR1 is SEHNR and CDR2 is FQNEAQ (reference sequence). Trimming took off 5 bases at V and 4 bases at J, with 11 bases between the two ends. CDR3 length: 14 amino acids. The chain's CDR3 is CASSTRDGNEKLFF. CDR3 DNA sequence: TGTGCCAGCAGCACGCGGGACGGTAATGAAAAACTGTTTTTT.

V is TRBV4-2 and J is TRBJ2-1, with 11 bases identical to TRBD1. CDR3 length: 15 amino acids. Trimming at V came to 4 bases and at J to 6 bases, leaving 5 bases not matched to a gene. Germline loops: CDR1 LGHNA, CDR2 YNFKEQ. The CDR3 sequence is CASSPGQGVGNEQFF. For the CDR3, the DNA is TGTGCCAGCAGCCCGGGACAGGGGGTTGGCAATGAGCAGTTCTTC.

CDR3 in DNA: TGTGCCAGCAGCCCGACGGGAGCGGGGTTGACTTTTGAGCAGTTCTTC. Translation: CASSPTGAGLTFEQFF. This sequence joins TRBV5-6 and TRBJ2-1, with 7 nucleotides matching TRBD2. The CDR3 runs 16 residues. V lost 4 bases to trimming and J lost 9 bases; unmatched junction nucleotides: 16. The germline CDR1 and CDR2 sequences are SGHDT and YYEEEE. Drawing the rest from reference TRBV5-6 and TRBJ2-1, the complete variable domain is DAGVTQSPTHLIKTRGQQVTLRCSPKSGHDTVSWYQQALGQGPQFIFQYYEEEERQRGNFPDRFSGHQFPNYSSELNVNALLLGDSALYLCASSPTGAGLTFEQFFGPGTRLTVL.

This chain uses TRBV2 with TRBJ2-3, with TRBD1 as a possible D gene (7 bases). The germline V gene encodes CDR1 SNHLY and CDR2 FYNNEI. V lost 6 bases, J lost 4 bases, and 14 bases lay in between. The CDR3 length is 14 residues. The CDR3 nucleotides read TGTGCCAGCAGAGCCCGGGGGACAGCAGATACGCAGTATTTT. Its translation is CASRARGTADTQYF.

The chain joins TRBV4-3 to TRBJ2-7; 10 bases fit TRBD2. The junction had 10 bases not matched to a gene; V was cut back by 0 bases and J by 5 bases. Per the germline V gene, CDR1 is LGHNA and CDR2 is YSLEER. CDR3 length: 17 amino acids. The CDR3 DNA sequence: TGCGCCAGCAGCCAAGATTTCTTAGCGGGAGGTGTCAACGAGCAGTACTTC. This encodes CASSQDFLAGGVNEQYF.

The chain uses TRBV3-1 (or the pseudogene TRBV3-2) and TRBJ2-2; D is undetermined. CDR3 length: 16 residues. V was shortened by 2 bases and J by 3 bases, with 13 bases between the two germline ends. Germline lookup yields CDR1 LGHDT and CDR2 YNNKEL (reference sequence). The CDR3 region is CASSQYPDTYTGELFF. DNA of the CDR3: TGTGCCAGCAGCCAATACCCAGATACCTACACCGGGGAGCTGTTTTTT.

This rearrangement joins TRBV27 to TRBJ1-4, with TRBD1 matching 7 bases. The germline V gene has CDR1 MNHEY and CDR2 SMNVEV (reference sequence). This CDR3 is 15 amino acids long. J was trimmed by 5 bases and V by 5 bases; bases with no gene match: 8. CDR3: CASSVRQGWNEKLFF. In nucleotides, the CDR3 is TGTGCCAGCAGTGTACGACAGGGTTGGAATGAAAAACTGTTTTTT.

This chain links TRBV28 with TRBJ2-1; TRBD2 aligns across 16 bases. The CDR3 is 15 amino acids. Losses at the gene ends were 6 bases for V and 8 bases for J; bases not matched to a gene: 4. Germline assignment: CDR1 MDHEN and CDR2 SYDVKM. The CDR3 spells CASRGTSGRVDEQFF. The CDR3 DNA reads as TGTGCCAGCAGAGGGACTAGCGGGAGGGTGGATGAGCAGTTCTTC.

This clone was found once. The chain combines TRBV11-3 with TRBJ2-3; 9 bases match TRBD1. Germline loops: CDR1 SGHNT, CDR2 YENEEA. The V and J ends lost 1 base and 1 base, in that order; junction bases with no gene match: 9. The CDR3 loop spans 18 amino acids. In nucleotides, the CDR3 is TGTGCCAGCAGCTTAGGGGGGAGACGGACAGGGGGCACAGATACGCAGTATTTT. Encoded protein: CASSLGGRRTGGTDTQYF.

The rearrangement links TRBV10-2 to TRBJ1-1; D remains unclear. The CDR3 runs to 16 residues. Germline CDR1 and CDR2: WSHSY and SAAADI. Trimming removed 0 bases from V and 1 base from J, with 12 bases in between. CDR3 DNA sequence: TGCGCCAGCAGTGAGTCGAAGGGTGGAGGGAACACTGAAGCTTTCTTT. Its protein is CASSESKGGGNTEAFF.